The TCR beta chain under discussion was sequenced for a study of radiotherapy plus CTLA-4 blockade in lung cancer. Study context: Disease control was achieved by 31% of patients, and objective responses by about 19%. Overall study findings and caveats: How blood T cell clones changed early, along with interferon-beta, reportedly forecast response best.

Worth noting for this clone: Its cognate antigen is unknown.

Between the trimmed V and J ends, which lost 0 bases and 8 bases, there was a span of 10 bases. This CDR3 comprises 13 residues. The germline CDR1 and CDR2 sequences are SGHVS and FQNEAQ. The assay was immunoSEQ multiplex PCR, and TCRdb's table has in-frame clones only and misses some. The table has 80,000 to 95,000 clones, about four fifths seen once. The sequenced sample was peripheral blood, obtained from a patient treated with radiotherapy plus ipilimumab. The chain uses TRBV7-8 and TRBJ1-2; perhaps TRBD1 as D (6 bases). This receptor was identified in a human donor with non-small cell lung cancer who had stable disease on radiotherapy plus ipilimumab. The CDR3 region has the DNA TGTGCCAGCAGCTTAGCCGGACAGCGCGGCTACACCTTC. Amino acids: CASSLAGQRGYTF.